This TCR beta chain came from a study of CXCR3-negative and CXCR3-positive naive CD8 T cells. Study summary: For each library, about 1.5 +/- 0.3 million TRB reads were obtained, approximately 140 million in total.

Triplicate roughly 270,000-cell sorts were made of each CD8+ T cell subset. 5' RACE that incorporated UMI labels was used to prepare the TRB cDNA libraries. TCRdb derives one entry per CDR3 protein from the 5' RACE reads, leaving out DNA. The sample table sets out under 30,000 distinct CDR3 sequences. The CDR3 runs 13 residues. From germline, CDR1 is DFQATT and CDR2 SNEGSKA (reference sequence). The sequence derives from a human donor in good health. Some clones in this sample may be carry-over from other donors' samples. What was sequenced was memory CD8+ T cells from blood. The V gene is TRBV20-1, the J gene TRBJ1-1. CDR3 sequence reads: CSESLSPMRSAFF.